This T cell receptor (beta chain) was found in a study of blood T cell repertoires in COVID-19. The CDR3 runs to 14 residues. Losses at the gene ends were 4 bases for V and 2 bases for J; bases not matched to a gene: 2. CDR1 is SGHRS and CDR2 is YFSETQ in the germline V gene. The data were produced by immunoSEQ multiplex PCR, yet TCRdb's version contains in-frame clones alone and is incomplete. This table holds around 140,000 clones, 85% to 90% found once. The chain links TRBV5-1 to TRBJ1-2; TRBD1 agrees at 10 bases. Sequenced: peripheral blood. This sequence was found in a man aged 45-60 years with active or convalescent COVID-19. The CDR3 region is CASSMGQGNYGYTF. The CDR3 DNA is TGCGCCAGCAGCATGGGACAGGGGAACTATGGCTACACCTTC. The full variable domain, in which reference TRBV5-1 and TRBJ1-2 provide the parts outside the CDR3, is KAGVTQTPRYLIKTRGQQVTLSCSPISGHRSVSWYQQTPGQGLQFLFEYFSETQRNKGNFPGRFSGRQFSNSRSEMNVSTLELGDSALYLCASSMGQGNYGYTFGSGTRLTVV.